Listed below are T cell receptor beta chains from one sample, sequenced in a study of PD-1 blockade in classical Hodgkin lymphoma. TCRdb keeps only in-frame clones here, not all; method: immunoSEQ multiplex PCR. Among more than 140,000 clones listed, less than 80% were seen once. The material sequenced was peripheral blood mononuclear cells (PBMCs), taken before the second cycle of nivolumab. The receptors shown here come from a human donor with classical Hodgkin lymphoma. CDR3s include the opening cysteine and the closing phenylalanine or tryptophan. The D gene is left open where the match is weak. Some rows mark clone size as missing; the rest say once, few, many or name a class of expanded clone.

v_gene	len	d_gene	abundance	j_gene	CDR3aa	CDR3nt
TRBV11-2	14	TRBD1	-	TRBJ2-7	CASSLGQGAYEQYF	TGTGCCAGCAGCTTAGGACAGGGGGCCTACGAGCAGTACTTC
TRBV4-1	15	TRBD1	few	TRBJ1-4	CASSQRGTGVEKLFF	TGCGCCAGCAGCCAGCGGGGGACAGGGGTTGAAAAACTGTTTTTT
TRBV10-3	16	TRBD1	-	TRBJ2-2	CAISEWTGANTGELFF	TGTGCCATCAGTGAGTGGACAGGGGCGAACACCGGGGAGCTGTTTTTT
TRBV11-2	14	-	-	TRBJ1-2	CASSLALGEYGYTF	TGTGCCAGCAGCTTAGCCCTGGGAGAGTATGGCTACACCTTC
TRBV28	14	TRBD1	-	TRBJ1-2	CASSPDRVGYGYTF	TGTGCCAGCAGTCCCGACAGGGTGGGCTATGGCTACACCTTC
TRBV5-6	14	-	many	TRBJ2-7	CASSLGAGFYEQYF	TGTGCCAGCAGCTTGGGGGCAGGATTCTACGAGCAGTACTTC
TRBV6-6	14	TRBD1	-	TRBJ2-3	CASSGTGRTDTQYF	TGTGCCAGCAGTGGGACAGGGAGGACAGATACGCAGTATTTT
TRBV15	14	-	-	TRBJ1-1	CATSRERAFTEAFF	TGTGCCACCAGCAGAGAGAGGGCTTTCACTGAAGCTTTCTTT
TRBV30	14	-	-	TRBJ2-2	CAWSVPGNTGELFF	TGTGCCTGGAGTGTACCGGGGAACACCGGGGAGCTGTTTTTT
TRBV10-3	16	TRBD2	-	TRBJ2-1	CAISDPLAGGHNEQFF	TGTGCCATCAGTGACCCACTAGCGGGGGGCCACAATGAGCAGTTCTTC
TRBV7-8	16	TRBD2	-	TRBJ2-1	CASSLRLLAGYNEQFF	TGTGCCAGCAGCTTACGTTTACTAGCGGGGTACAATGAGCAGTTCTTC
TRBV27	15	TRBD1	once	TRBJ1-2	CASSPDRGQGYGYTF	TGTGCCAGCAGTCCCGACAGGGGGCAGGGGTATGGCTACACCTTC
TRBV7-2	14	-	-	TRBJ2-5	CASSRMGTSQTQYF	TGTGCCAGCAGCCGAATGGGGACCTCCCAGACCCAGTACTTC
TRBV5-1	17	TRBD1	few	TRBJ1-6	CASSLRDRGTTNSPLHF	TGCGCCAGCAGCCTCCGGGACAGGGGTACTACTAATTCACCCCTCCACTTT
TRBV13	17	-	once	TRBJ2-1	CASSLSWLAASYNEQFF	TGTGCCAGCAGCTTATCGTGGTTAGCGGCCTCCTACAATGAGCAGTTCTTC
TRBV5-1	16	TRBD1	-	TRBJ1-3	CASSQLDRGSGNTIYF	TGCGCCAGCAGCCAACTGGACAGGGGCTCTGGAAACACCATATATTTT
TRBV7-2	15	TRBD2	-	TRBJ2-7	CASRPTSGSPYEQYF	TGTGCCAGCAGACCCACTAGCGGGAGTCCCTACGAGCAGTACTTC
TRBV7-3	13	-	few	TRBJ2-3	CASSLVGTDTQYF	TGTGCCAGCAGCTTAGTGGGCACAGATACGCAGTATTTT
TRBV12-5	14	-	once	TRBJ1-1	CASGLIGGFAEAFF	TGTGCTAGTGGTTTGATCGGGGGCTTCGCTGAAGCTTTCTTT
TRBV4-1	16	-	-	TRBJ2-5	CASSQPGAGPQETQYF	TGCGCCAGCAGCCAACCTGGGGCGGGGCCACAAGAGACCCAGTACTTC
TRBV5-1	12	-	once	TRBJ2-7	CASRGGSYEQYF	TGCGCCAGCAGAGGGGGCTCCTACGAGCAGTACTTC
TRBV6-1	13	-	few	TRBJ2-2	CATMELWAGELFF	TGTGCCACTATGGAGCTCTGGGCCGGGGAGCTGTTTTTT
TRBV11-2	16	-	few	TRBJ2-3	CASSLELSFYTDTQYF	TGTGCCAGCAGCTTAGAACTTTCGTTTTACACAGATACGCAGTATTTT
TRBV7-3	18	TRBD2	-	TRBJ2-3	CASSPTGLAGGPTDTQYF	TGTGCCAGCAGCCCCACAGGACTAGCGGGAGGGCCCACAGATACGCAGTATTTT
TRBV5-1	15	-	-	TRBJ1-2	CASSSPTRFNYGYTF	TGCGCCAGCAGCTCCCCGACAAGGTTTAACTATGGCTACACCTTC
TRBV5-6	14	-	-	TRBJ2-7	CASSLEAGGIGQYF	TGTGCCAGCAGCTTGGAGGCAGGCGGCATTGGGCAGTACTTC
TRBV7-6	13	-	-	TRBJ1-6	CASSFTENSPLHF	TGTGCCAGCAGCTTTACCGAAAATTCACCCCTCCACTTT
TRBV14	15	-	-	TRBJ2-5	CASSPLWGDGETQYF	TGTGCCAGCAGCCCCCTCTGGGGGGACGGGGAGACCCAGTACTTC
TRBV7-9	14	-	once	TRBJ1-2	CASSPHGADYGYTF	TGTGCCAGCAGCCCCCACGGGGCGGATTATGGCTACACCTTC
TRBV12-5	12	-	-	TRBJ1-2	CASARWDYGYTF	TGTGCTAGTGCCCGATGGGACTATGGCTACACCTTC
TRBV9	16	TRBD2	-	TRBJ2-3	CASSVATGGTPDTQYF	TGTGCCAGCAGCGTAGCCACGGGGGGAACCCCAGATACGCAGTATTTT
TRBV5-1	15	-	-	TRBJ1-3	CASSFGGISGNTIYF	TGCGCCAGCAGCTTTGGGGGGATCTCTGGAAACACCATATATTTT
TRBV18	13	-	-	TRBJ1-1	CASSPRLNTEAFF	TGTGCCAGCTCACCGAGACTAAACACTGAAGCTTTCTTT
TRBV5-6	14	-	-	TRBJ2-7	CASSLVGSSYEQYF	TGTGCCAGCAGCTTGGTTGGCAGTTCCTACGAGCAGTACTTC
TRBV6-5	11	-	-	TRBJ2-7	CASSHSYEQYF	TGTGCCAGCAGTCACTCCTACGAGCAGTACTTC
TRBV28	17	-	-	TRBJ1-3	CASSFAGWGLSGNTIYF	TGTGCCAGCAGTTTCGCGGGGTGGGGTCTATCTGGAAACACCATATATTTT
TRBV14	19	TRBD1	-	TRBJ1-1	CASSQEDFGQGHPYTEAFF	TGTGCCAGCAGCCAAGAGGACTTTGGACAGGGCCACCCCTACACTGAAGCTTTCTTT
TRBV5-6	13	-	-	TRBJ2-7	CASSLLRLGEQYF	TGTGCCAGCAGCTTGTTAAGATTAGGCGAGCAGTACTTC